This TCR beta chain was profiled in a study of blood T cell repertoires in COVID-19. Study as a whole: Two negative PCRs, clearance, or symptom resolution characterized the recovered Cohort 3 donors.

Germline V gene lookup returns CDR1 MRHNA and CDR2 SNTAGT. The CDR3 loop spans 19 amino acids. The V gene end was trimmed by 7 bases and the J gene end by 1 base; junction bases not matched to a gene: 11. The age range of participants was about 18 to 89 years, with residence in about two dozen US areas. Clinical history as reported by participants underpinned cohort assignment. TCRdb's table, derived via immunoSEQ multiplex PCR, lists solely in-frame clones and lacks some. The data show a few hundred thousand clones, with around 87% seen just once and roughly 2% held by the top ten. In its sample, this clone was seen once.

The chain employs TRBV6-4 and TRBJ2-2, with 14 bases that match TRBD2. The TCR originated in a man aged 35 to 55 in a cohort exposed to, infected with or recovered from COVID-19 (not recorded which). Sequencing input: PBMCs or T cells enriched from blood (not recorded which). The CDR3 DNA reads TGTGCCAGCAACGCCCGGGGGACTAGCGGGAGTTTGAACACCGGGGAGCTGTTTTTT. Translating gives CASNARGTSGSLNTGELFF.